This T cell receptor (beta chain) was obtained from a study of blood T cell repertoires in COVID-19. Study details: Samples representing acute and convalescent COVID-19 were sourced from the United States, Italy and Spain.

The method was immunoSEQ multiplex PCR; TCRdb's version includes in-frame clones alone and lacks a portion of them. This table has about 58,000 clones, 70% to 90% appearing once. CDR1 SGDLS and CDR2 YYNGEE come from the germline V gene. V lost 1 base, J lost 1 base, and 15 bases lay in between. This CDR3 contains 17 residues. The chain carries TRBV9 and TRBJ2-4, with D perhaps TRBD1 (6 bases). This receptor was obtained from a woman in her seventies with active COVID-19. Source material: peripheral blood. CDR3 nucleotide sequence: TGTGCCAGCAGCGTATCAGGGTCCAGGGGTGCCAAAAACATTCAGTACTTC. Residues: CASSVSGSRGAKNIQYF.